This T cell receptor (beta chain) was sequenced during a study of shared clonotypes between healthy human individuals. At the level of the study: Used for every donor were three CD4 naive, three CD4 memory, two CD8 naive and one CD8 memory plate.

CDR1 is MNHNY and CDR2 is SVGAGI in the germline V gene (reference sequence). V lost 6 bases, J lost 0 bases, and 12 bases lay in between. The CDR3 loop spans 15 amino acids. There were no recent acute infections or vaccinations among the donors, who were healthy HIV-negative adults. At deep level, the assay was performed. In the study's own analysis: For the immunoSEQ data, sequences were junction-only without quality scores, so filtering differed. The protocol was immunoSEQ multiplex PCR, while the TCRdb copy is restricted to in-frame clones and leaves out a portion. V and J calls and clone size follow that table, whereas D and trimming were derived from the DNA. Among about 1 million clones listed, 65% to 80% were seen once.

The sequencing input was memory CD4+ T cells sorted from blood. Sample subset: CD45RA-negative fraction. This receptor was obtained from a man aged 18 to 30 in good health. This chain joins TRBV6-6 and TRBJ1-5; a weak D match, TRBD1 (5 bases). The DNA for the CDR3 is TGTGCCAGCAGCTCCCGACAGAATAGCAATCAGCCCCAGCATTTT. As protein: CASSSRQNSNQPQHF.